Following are 16 T cell receptor beta chains from one sample sequenced in a study of blood T cell repertoires in COVID-19. Sequencing used immunoSEQ multiplex PCR; TCRdb keeps in-frame clones, though not all of them. The table lists roughly 250,000 clones, more than 70% of them singletons, with 8.5% to 10% in the top ten. What was sequenced was peripheral blood. The receptors stem from a man in his forties with active or convalescent COVID-19.

This chain connects TRBV11-3 to TRBJ2-7; 11 positions match TRBD1. Unmatched junction bases numbered 10, after V lost 4 bases and J lost 5 bases. The germline V gene encodes CDR1 SGHNT and CDR2 YENEEA. The CDR3 length is 16 residues. CDR3 nucleotides: TGTGCCAGCAGCTGGAGGTGGACAGGGGGCGTACACGAGCAGTACTTC. It is translated as CASSWRWTGGVHEQYF.

The chain uses TRBV6-1 and TRBJ1-2; D remains unclear. V dropped 3 bases and J dropped 1 base, with 18 bases sitting between them. Per the germline V gene, CDR1 is MNHNS and CDR2 is SASEGT. The CDR3 has 17 amino acids. CDR3 sequence reads: CASSDSIMGGSNYGYTF. The DNA for the CDR3 is TGTGCCAGCAGTGATTCGATTATGGGTGGGAGTAACTATGGCTACACCTTC.

This chain links TRBV30 with TRBJ1-4, with D unclear. The germline V gene has CDR1 GTSNPN and CDR2 SVGIG (reference sequence). The germline V and J ends were trimmed by 3 bases and 5 bases, with 16 bases remaining between them. The CDR3 is made up of 15 amino acids. Here the CDR3 DNA reads TGTGCCTGGAGCCGACGTACAGCCCACAATGAAAAACTGTTTTTT. It translates to CAWSRRTAHNEKLFF. Combining the CDR3 with reference TRBV30 and TRBJ1-4 gives the whole variable domain SQTIHQWPATLVQPVGSPLSLECTVEGTSNPNLYWYRQAAGRGLQLLFYSVGIGQISSEVPQNLSASRPQDRQFILSSKKLLLSDSGFYLCAWSRRTAHNEKLFFGSGTQLSVL.

The chain combines TRBV7-8 with TRBJ1-3; D possibly corresponds to TRBD1 (6 bases). The V and J ends lost 1 base and 4 bases respectively, with 11 bases between them. The germline CDR1 and CDR2 sequences are SGHVS and FQNEAQ. The CDR3 has 15 amino acids. The DNA for the CDR3 is TGTGCCAGCAGCTTAGGGGGGGGCCAGGGAAACACCATATATTTT. It translates to CASSLGGGQGNTIYF. Supplemented by reference TRBV7-8 and TRBJ1-3, the full variable domain reads GAGVSQSPRYKVAKRGQDVALRCDPISGHVSLFWYQQALGQGPEFLTYFQNEAQLDKSGLPSDRFFAERPEGSVSTLKIQRTQQEDSAVYLCASSLGGGQGNTIYFGEGSWLTVV.

The J gene is TRBJ2-2, the V gene TRBV5-1; a possible D gene is TRBD2 (6 bases). The CDR3 is made up of 16 amino acids. Trimming stripped 1 base from V and 1 base from J, with 11 bases between. Germline V gene lookup returns CDR1 SGHRS and CDR2 YFSETQ. Here the CDR3 DNA reads TGCGCCAGCAGCTTGCTGGGCGGGGTGAACACCGGGGAGCTGTTTTTT. Its protein product is CASSLLGGVNTGELFF.

The chain links TRBV11-3 to TRBJ2-1; 15 positions match TRBD2. The CDR3 is made up of 14 amino acids. Germline CDR1 is SGHNT and CDR2 is YENEEA. Trimming took 5 bases from V and 15 from J; bases not matched to a gene: 8. The CDR3 DNA follows: TGTGCCAGCAGCCTCGGGACTAGCGGGGGGTACCCGTTCTTC. It yields the protein CASSLGTSGGYPFF.

V is TRBV4-1 and J is TRBJ2-7; D is perhaps TRBD1 (6 bases). V lost 4 bases, J lost 0 bases, and 13 bases lay in between. Germline CDR1 is MGHRA and CDR2 is YSYEKL. The CDR3 runs 15 residues. CDR3 amino acids: CASSPHREPSYEQYF. CDR3 sequence (DNA): TGCGCCAGCAGCCCTCACAGGGAACCCTCCTACGAGCAGTACTTC.

The rearrangement links TRBV27 to TRBJ1-1, with D uncertain. The CDR3 totals 13 residues. CDR1 MNHEY and CDR2 SMNVEV come from the germline V gene (reference sequence). V lost 6 bases and J 2 bases, leaving 10 bases between the germline ends. The CDR3 DNA reads as TGTGCCAGCAGCCCCCAGTCCAACACTGAAGCTTTCTTT. Protein: CASSPQSNTEAFF.

DNA of the CDR3: TGTGCCAGCAGCTTAGGGGGAGGGATTGAGACCCAGTACTTC. Residues: CASSLGGGIETQYF. The genes are TRBV7-9 and TRBJ2-5, with TRBD2 matching over 7 bases. This CDR3 has 14 residues. With V trimmed by 1 base and J by 5 bases, 4 bases remained unmatched. The germline V gene encodes CDR1 SEHNR and CDR2 FQNEAQ (reference sequence).

This clone has a single count. The genes are TRBV10-3 and TRBJ2-5, with 8 bases matching TRBD2. Germline V gene sequence: CDR1 ENHRY, CDR2 SYGVKD. The CDR3 consists of 15 residues. The V segment lost 3 bases and the J segment 1 base; nucleotides outside the gene matches: 4. The CDR3 nucleotides are TGTGCCATCAGTGATACCGGGAGGGTCCAAGAGACCCAGTACTTC. This translates into CAISDTGRVQETQYF.

The genes are TRBV28 and TRBJ2-7; the D gene is possibly TRBD2 (6 bases). The V gene lost 6 bases and the J gene lost 7 bases, with 19 bases spanning the gap. Germline V gene lookup returns CDR1 MDHEN and CDR2 SYDVKM. The CDR3 sequence is 14 residues long. The chain's CDR3 is CASSPTWRVDEQYF. In DNA, the CDR3 is TGTGCCAGCAGCCCGACCTGGAGGGTGGATGAGCAGTACTTC.

In the case of this clone: Other nucleotide sequences from this sample produce the same CDR3. CDR3 region: CASSQDGPWTDTQYF. In DNA, the CDR3 is TGTGCCAGCAGCCAAGATGGGCCGTGGACAGATACGCAGTATTTT. This chain uses TRBV4-2 with TRBJ2-3, with D uncertain. This CDR3 region has 15 residues. Trimming removed 0 bases from V and 3 bases from J, with 10 bases in between. Germline CDR1 reads LGHNA; CDR2 reads YNFKEQ.

The rearrangement links TRBV6-5 to TRBJ1-1, with D perhaps TRBD1 (5 bases). This CDR3 has 14 amino acids. Germline loops: CDR1 MNHEY, CDR2 SVGAGI. Trimming cost V 2 bases and J 5 bases, with 12 bases left between them. The CDR3 region is CASSYRRGYTEAFF. The CDR3 DNA is TGTGCCAGCAGTTACAGGAGGGGATATACTGAAGCTTTCTTT.

The rearrangement links TRBV7-2 to TRBJ1-5; 7 bases line up with TRBD1. J gave up 0 bases and V 5 bases, and 1 base lay outside the gene matches. The CDR3 covers 14 residues. The germline gives CDR1 SGHTA, CDR2 FQGNSA. The CDR3 DNA reads as TGTGCCAGCAGCGACAGGGCTAGCAATCAGCCCCAGCATTTT. It is translated as CASSDRASNQPQHF.

The chain has TRBV5-4 and TRBJ1-1, with D perhaps matching TRBD1 (6 bases). Germline V gene lookup returns CDR1 SGHNT and CDR2 YYREEE (reference sequence). With 1 base removed from V and 0 bases from J, the gap between germline ends came to 13 bases. The CDR3 runs to 16 residues. For the CDR3, the DNA is TGTGCCAGCAGCTTGTGGGACACCTCCTTGAACACTGAAGCTTTCTTT. Translated, it gives CASSLWDTSLNTEAFF.

This chain uses TRBV3-1 (or the pseudogene TRBV3-2) with TRBJ1-4, with D possibly matching TRBD1 (5 bases). The CDR3 contains 14 residues. The ends were cut back, 2 bases at V and 5 bases at J, with 9 bases in the middle. Per germline, CDR1 LGHDT and CDR2 YNNKEL (reference sequence). The CDR3 coding sequence is TGTGCCAGCAGCCAATCCAGGGTGAATGAAAAACTGTTTTTT. Translated: CASSQSRVNEKLFF.